One sample yielded the 3 T cell receptor beta chains listed below, sequenced in a study of shared clonotypes between healthy human individuals. Generated by immunoSEQ multiplex PCR, the TCRdb table keeps only in-frame clones and is missing some. The sample has 1,500,000 or so clones; approximately 98.5% are singletons. The sequenced sample consisted of naive CD4+ T cells sorted from blood. Subset given: CD45RA+ positively selected. The receptor set was obtained from a man in his thirties or forties in good health.

The V and J genes are TRBV19 and TRBJ2-4; D gene ambiguous. Trimming shortened V by 6 bases and J by 1 base, and 13 bases separated the two germline ends. The germline gives CDR1 LNHDA, CDR2 SQIVND (reference sequence). The CDR3 is made up of 15 amino acids. CDR3: CASSGIGTAKNIQYF. For the CDR3, the DNA is TGTGCCAGTAGCGGAATCGGAACGGCCAAAAACATTCAGTACTTC.

The chain employs TRBV9 and TRBJ1-1; 8 bases map to TRBD1. V lost 4 bases, J lost 4 bases, and 9 bases stayed unmatched. Germline V lookup: CDR1 SGDLS, CDR2 YYNGEE. The CDR3 has 15 residues. As DNA, the CDR3 is TGTGCCAGCAGCACATTACAGGGGGGAAGCACTGAAGCTTTCTTT. This translates into CASSTLQGGSTEAFF.

V gene TRBV30 combines with J gene TRBJ2-7; 7 nucleotides agree with TRBD2. The CDR3 runs 13 residues. CDR1 and CDR2 (germline): GTSNPN, SVGIG (reference sequence). V gave up 7 bases and J gave up 2 bases; unmatched junction bases: 8. The CDR3 loop reads CASESGITYEQYF. The DNA of the CDR3 is TGTGCCTCCGAAAGCGGGATCACCTACGAGCAGTACTTC.